This T cell receptor beta chain was found in a study of technical replicates of blood from a handful of donors. The table came from immunoSEQ multiplex PCR; TCRdb's copy has only in-frame clones and leaves some out. The data show about 76,000 clones, over 75% seen once. The CDR3 is 11 residues long. Germline CDR1 is GTSNPN and CDR2 is SVGIG (reference sequence). V lost 1 base, J lost 9 bases, and 7 bases lay in between. V is TRBV30 and J is TRBJ1-5; D is unresolved. The TCR was taken from a human donor in good health. What was sequenced was T cells isolated from PBMCs. The CDR3 region is CAWSARGPQHF. The CDR3, as DNA: TGTGCCTGGAGTGCACGAGGGCCCCAGCATTTT.